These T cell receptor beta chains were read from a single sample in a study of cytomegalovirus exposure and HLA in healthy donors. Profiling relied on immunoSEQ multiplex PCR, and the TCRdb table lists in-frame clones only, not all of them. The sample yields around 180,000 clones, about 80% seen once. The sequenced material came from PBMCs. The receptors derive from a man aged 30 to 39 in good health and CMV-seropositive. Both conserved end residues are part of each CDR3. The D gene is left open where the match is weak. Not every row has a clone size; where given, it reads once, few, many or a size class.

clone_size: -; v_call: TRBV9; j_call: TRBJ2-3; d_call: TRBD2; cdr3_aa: CASSPWTSGSTDTQYF; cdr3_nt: TGTGCCAGCAGCCCCTGGACTAGCGGGAGCACAGATACGCAGTATTTT
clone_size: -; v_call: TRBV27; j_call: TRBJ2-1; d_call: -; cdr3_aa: CASSLFAGNYNEQFF; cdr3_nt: TGTGCCAGCAGTTTATTCGCGGGAAACTACAATGAGCAGTTCTTC
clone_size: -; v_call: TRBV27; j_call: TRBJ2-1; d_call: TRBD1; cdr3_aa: CASSADRGGLNLNNEQFF; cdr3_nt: TGTGCCAGCAGTGCCGACAGGGGGGGACTAAACCTTAACAATGAGCAGTTCTTC
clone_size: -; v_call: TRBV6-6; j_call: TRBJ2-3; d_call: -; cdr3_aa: CASSYSPRDTQYF; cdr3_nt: TGTGCCAGCAGTTACTCCCCGAGAGATACGCAGTATTTT
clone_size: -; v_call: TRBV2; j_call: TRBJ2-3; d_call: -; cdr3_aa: CASSGRDRGPSGSVNTQYF; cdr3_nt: TGTGCCAGCAGTGGCCGGGACAGGGGTCCTAGCGGGAGTGTTAATACGCAGTATTTT
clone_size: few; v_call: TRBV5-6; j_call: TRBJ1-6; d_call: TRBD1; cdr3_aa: CASASRGLIDSPLHF; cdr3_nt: TGTGCCAGCGCTAGCAGGGGGCTTATAGATTCACCCCTCCACTTT
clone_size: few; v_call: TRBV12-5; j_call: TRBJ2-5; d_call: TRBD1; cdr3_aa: CASGLAPEQGWQETQYF; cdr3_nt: TGTGCTAGTGGTTTGGCGCCGGAACAGGGGTGGCAAGAGACCCAGTACTTC
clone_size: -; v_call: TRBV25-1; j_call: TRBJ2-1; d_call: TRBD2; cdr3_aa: CASSEYSSGGGRNEQFF; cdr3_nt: TGTGCCAGCAGTGAATACTCTAGCGGGGGGGGGAGAAATGAGCAGTTCTTC
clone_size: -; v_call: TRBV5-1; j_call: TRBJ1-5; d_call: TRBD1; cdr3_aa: CASSAGQGKGQPQHF; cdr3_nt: TGCGCCAGCAGCGCCGGACAGGGCAAAGGCCAGCCCCAGCATTTT
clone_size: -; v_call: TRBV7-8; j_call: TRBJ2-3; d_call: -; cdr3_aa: CASSLGDFTDTQYF; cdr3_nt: TGTGCCAGCAGCTTAGGGGACTTCACAGATACGCAGTATTTT
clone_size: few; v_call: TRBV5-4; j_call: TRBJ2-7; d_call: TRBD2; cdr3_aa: CASSPGLAGEQYF; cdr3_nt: TGTGCCAGCAGCCCCGGACTAGCTGGAGAGCAGTACTTC
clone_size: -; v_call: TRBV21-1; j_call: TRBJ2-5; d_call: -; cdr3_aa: CASSQGTGLAVKETQYF; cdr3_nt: TGTGCCAGCAGCCAGGGGACGGGACTAGCGGTTAAAGAGACCCAGTACTTC